This is a list of T cell receptor beta chains from one sample in a study of CD4 T cells in relation to SARS-CoV-2 and coronaviruses. The antigens for these receptors are not known. The assay was immunoSEQ multiplex PCR, and TCRdb's table has in-frame clones only and misses some. The data show about 36,000 clones, about 86% seen once. Sequencing used naive CD4+ T cells from PBMCs, cultured in vitro. Receptors originate from an adult with COVID-19. CDR3s include the opening cysteine and the closing phenylalanine or tryptophan. A D gene is named only where the DNA matches it firmly. Size is stated for part of the rows, as once, few or many counts, or as a class when the clone is expanded.

v_call	clone_size	j_call	d_call	cdr3_nt	cdr3_aa
TRBV6-2/TRBV6-3	.	TRBJ2-7	.	TGTGCCAGCAGTAGGCAGGGTTACGAGCAGTACTTC	CASSRQGYEQYF
TRBV5-5	.	TRBJ2-7	TRBD1	TGTGCCAGCAGCCTCCGGACAGGGGGGTCCTACGAGCAGTACTTC	CASSLRTGGSYEQYF
TRBV15	.	TRBJ1-3	.	TGTGCCACCAGCAGAATCATTGGGACACCCAACGGTGGGAGCTCTGGAAACACCATATATTTT	CATSRIIGTPNGGSSGNTIYF
TRBV28	.	TRBJ1-2	.	TGTGCCAGCAGTTATTCGGACACCAGCTATGGCTACACCTTC	CASSYSDTSYGYTF
TRBV6-4	.	TRBJ1-6	.	TGTGCCAGCAGTGACGGGGGGAATTCACCCCTCCACTTT	CASSDGGNSPLHF
TRBV27	.	TRBJ2-1	TRBD1	TGTGCCAGCGGCCGGGACAGGGATGAGCAGTTCTTC	CASGRDRDEQFF
TRBV9	once	TRBJ2-5	TRBD2	TGTGCCAGCAGCCCCGCCTTAGCGGGAGTTGGCCTAACAGAGACCCAGTACTTC	CASSPALAGVGLTETQYF
TRBV4-1	.	TRBJ1-1	.	TGCGCCAGCAGCCTAGAAGGAGGGAACACTGAAGCTTTCTTT	CASSLEGGNTEAFF
TRBV11-1	.	TRBJ2-5	.	TGTGCCAGCAGCATAATAACCCTGGCAGGAGAAGAGACCCAGTACTTC	CASSIITLAGEETQYF
TRBV7-6	.	TRBJ2-5	.	TGTGCCAGCAGCCTGTCCAAAGAGACCCAGTACTTC	CASSLSKETQYF
TRBV14	.	TRBJ2-5	.	TGTGCCAGCAGCCCTAAATCGGGGGGCTGGCGAGAGACCCAGTACTTC	CASSPKSGGWRETQYF
TRBV6-5	few	TRBJ2-2	TRBD2	TGTGCCAGCAATGGACTAGCGGGCTCCGGGGAGCTGTTTTTT	CASNGLAGSGELFF
TRBV4-2	.	TRBJ2-1	TRBD2	TGTGCCAGCAGCCGGAGCGGGAGTGCTCCCAATGAGCAGTTCTTC	CASSRSGSAPNEQFF
TRBV3-1/TRBV3-2	.	TRBJ2-1	TRBD1	TGTGCCAGCAGGCGGGAACGGGACAGGGGGCGAAATGAGCAGTTCTTC	CASRRERDRGRNEQFF
TRBV6-2/TRBV6-3	.	TRBJ2-6	.	TGTGCCAGCAGTTACTACGGATCTAGGGGGGGGCCGCCTGGGGCCAACGTCCTGACTTTC	CASSYYGSRGGPPGANVLTF
TRBV21-1	.	TRBJ2-7	.	TGTGCCAGCCCCCTCCCCGTTAGGTCGACCGGACTAGCGGGATTAGGTAAGGGTTTCTACGAGCAGTACTTC	CASPLPVRSTGLAGLGKGFYEQYF
TRBV5-1	.	TRBJ2-1	.	TGCGCCAGCAGCTTGCATGCGGGGCGCGGTCGGGGATACAATGAGCAGTTCTTC	CASSLHAGRGRGYNEQFF
TRBV27	.	TRBJ2-5	TRBD2	TGTGCCAGCAGCCACAATAGCAACCGGCTAGCGGGAGGGCGAGAGACCCAGTACTTC	CASSHNSNRLAGGRETQYF
TRBV6-5	.	TRBJ2-7	TRBD2	TGTGCCAGCAGTCGGGGGGGTTACGAGCAGTACTTC	CASSRGGYEQYF
TRBV7-2	few	TRBJ2-2	.	TGTGCCAGCAGCTTAGTGGTTCAGAACACCGGGGAGCTGTTTTTT	CASSLVVQNTGELFF
TRBV6-6	.	TRBJ2-7	.	TGTGCCAGTAGGGACTTCCGGAACTACGAGCAGTACTTC	CASRDFRNYEQYF
TRBV28	.	TRBJ2-6	TRBD1	TGTGCCAGCAGGGGAAGTGGACAGGCACGGATCTCTGGGGCCAACGTCCTGACTTTC	CASRGSGQARISGANVLTF
TRBV5-4	.	TRBJ2-7	TRBD2	TGTGCCAGCACCGGGGGGTCCGGGATCCACGAGCAGTACTTC	CASTGGSGIHEQYF
TRBV2	.	TRBJ2-7	TRBD2	TGTGCCAGCAGTGACAATCCGGGGGGAGTGGGCGAGCAGTACTTC	CASSDNPGGVGEQYF